The present entry profiles one T cell receptor (beta chain) with its context. Antigen: not known. The data originate from a study of post-analysis software for immune sequencing data. Across the whole study: Patients with relapsing-remitting, secondary progressive and progressive-relapsing multiple sclerosis courses were all represented. General observations from the study: Several TRBV segments occurring more often in patients than controls included TRBV5-6, TRBV5-1 and TRBV20-1. The study found significantly lower normalized Chao1 diversity in multiple sclerosis patients than in controls.

Included in the TCR beta cDNA libraries were unique molecular identifiers. TCRdb reanalysed the PCR reads using MiXCR and keeps one entry per CDR3 protein. The repertoire has some 690,000 distinct CDR3 sequences, over 45% of them found once; the top ten carry about 11%. This CDR3 comprises 16 residues. The germline CDR1 and CDR2 sequences are DFQATT and SNEGSKA (reference sequence). V was pared by 1 base and J by 7 bases, with 10 bases of the junction left unmatched. This chain uses TRBV20-1 with TRBJ2-3, with TRBD2 matching 11 bases. The TCR was taken from a girl aged 2-15 years with multiple sclerosis. The sequenced sample consisted of blood. The CDR3, as DNA: TGCAGTGCTAGAGTGGGAGGAGCTAGCGGGAGGAATACGCAGTATTTT. This gives the protein CSARVGGASGRNTQYF.